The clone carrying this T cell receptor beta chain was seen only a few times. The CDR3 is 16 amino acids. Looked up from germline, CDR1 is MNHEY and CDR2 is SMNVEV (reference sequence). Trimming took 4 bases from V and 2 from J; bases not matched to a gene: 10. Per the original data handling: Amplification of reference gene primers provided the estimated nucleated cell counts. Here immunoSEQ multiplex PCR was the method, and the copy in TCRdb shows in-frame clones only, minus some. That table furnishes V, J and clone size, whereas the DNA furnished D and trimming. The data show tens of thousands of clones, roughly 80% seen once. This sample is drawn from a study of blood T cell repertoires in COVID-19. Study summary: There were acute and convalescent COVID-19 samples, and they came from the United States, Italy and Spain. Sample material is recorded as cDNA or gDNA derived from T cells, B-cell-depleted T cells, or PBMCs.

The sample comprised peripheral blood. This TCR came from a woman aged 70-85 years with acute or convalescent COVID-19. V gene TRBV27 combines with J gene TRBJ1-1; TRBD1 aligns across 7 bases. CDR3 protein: CASSSRAQGVNTEAFF. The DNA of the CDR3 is TGTGCCAGCAGTTCCAGAGCCCAGGGGGTCAACACTGAAGCTTTCTTT.